This T cell receptor (beta chain) stems from a study of T cell responses to AZD1222 COVID-19 vaccine. The study, taken as a whole, reports: Possibly, clonal diversity was underestimated; donors were largely white British and included more females. Spike-wide coverage was observed for vaccine-associated CD4 TCRs, with dominant responses at 160-218 and 743-854.

The CDR3 is 12 residues long. The germline V and J ends were trimmed by 5 bases and 6 bases, with 11 bases remaining between them. The germline CDR1 and CDR2 sequences are SNHLY and FYNNEI. The method was immunoSEQ multiplex PCR; TCRdb's version includes in-frame clones alone and lacks a portion of them. The table lists approximately 220,000 clones, more than 85% of them singletons. On this clone: Its target is unknown.

This sequence originates from an adult in good health. V and J are TRBV2 and TRBJ2-7, with D tentatively TRBD1 (5 bases). Specimen: peripheral blood, collected on day 0 of MenACWY control vaccination. This CDR3 reads CASSSQGFEQYF. CDR3 DNA: TGTGCCAGCAGTTCGCAGGGCTTCGAGCAGTACTTC.